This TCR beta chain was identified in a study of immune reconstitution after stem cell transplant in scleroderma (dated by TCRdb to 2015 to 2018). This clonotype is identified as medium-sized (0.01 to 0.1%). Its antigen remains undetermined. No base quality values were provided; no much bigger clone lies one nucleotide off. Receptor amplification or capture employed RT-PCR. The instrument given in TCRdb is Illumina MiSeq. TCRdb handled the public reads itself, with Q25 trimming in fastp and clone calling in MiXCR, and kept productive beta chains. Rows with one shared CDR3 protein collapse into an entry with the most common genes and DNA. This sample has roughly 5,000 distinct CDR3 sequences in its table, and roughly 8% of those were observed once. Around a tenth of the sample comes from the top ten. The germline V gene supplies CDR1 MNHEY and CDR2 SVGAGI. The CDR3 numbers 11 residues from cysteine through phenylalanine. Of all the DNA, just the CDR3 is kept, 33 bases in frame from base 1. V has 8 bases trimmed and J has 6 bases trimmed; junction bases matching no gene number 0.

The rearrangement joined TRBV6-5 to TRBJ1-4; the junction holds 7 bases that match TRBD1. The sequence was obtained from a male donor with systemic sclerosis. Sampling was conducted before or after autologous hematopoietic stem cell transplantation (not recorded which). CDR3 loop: CASGTDEKLFF. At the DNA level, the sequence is TGTGCCAGCGGGACAGATGAAAAACTGTTTTTT.